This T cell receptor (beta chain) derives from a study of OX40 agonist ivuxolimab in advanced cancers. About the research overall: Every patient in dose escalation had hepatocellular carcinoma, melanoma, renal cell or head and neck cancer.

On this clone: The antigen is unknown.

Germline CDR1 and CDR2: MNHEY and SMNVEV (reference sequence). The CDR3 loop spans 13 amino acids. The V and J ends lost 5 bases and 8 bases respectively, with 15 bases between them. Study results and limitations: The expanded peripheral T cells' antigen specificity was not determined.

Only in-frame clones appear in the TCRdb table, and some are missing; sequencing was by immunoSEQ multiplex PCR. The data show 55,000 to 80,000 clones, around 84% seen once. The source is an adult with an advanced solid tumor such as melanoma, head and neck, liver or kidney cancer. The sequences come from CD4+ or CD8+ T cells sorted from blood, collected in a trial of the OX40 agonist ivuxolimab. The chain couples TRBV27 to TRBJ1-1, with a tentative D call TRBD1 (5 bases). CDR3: CASSPRPGREAFF. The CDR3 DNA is TGTGCCAGCAGTCCACGACCGGGGCGGGAAGCTTTCTTT.